This TCR beta chain comes out of a study of T cell responses to AZD1222 COVID-19 vaccine. Background on the study: Second-dose intervals of approximately 4 or approximately 12 weeks were pooled. Study conclusions and caveats: Seropositive status at baseline applied to only five to seven AZD1222 recipients.

CDR1 and CDR2 (germline): LNHDA, SQIVND (reference sequence). Trimming took 7 bases from V and 6 from J, leaving 16 bases between them. The CDR3 totals 14 residues. The protocol was immunoSEQ multiplex PCR, while the TCRdb copy is restricted to in-frame clones and leaves out a portion. The sample lists more than 85,000 clones, more than 70% seen once, with roughly 15% in the top ten. Remarks on this clone: Its antigen remains unknown.

Source: peripheral blood, taken on day 0 of AZD1222 vaccination. The V and J genes are TRBV19 and TRBJ1-5; the D is unclear. The origin of this receptor is an adult in good health. CDR3: CASTKDGGPQPQHF. CDR3 bases: TGTGCCAGTACTAAGGACGGAGGTCCTCAGCCCCAGCATTTT.